The clone carrying this T cell receptor (beta chain) was recorded a few times. Germline CDR1 SGHAT, CDR2 FQNNGV. Trimming removed 1 base from V and 4 bases from J, with 7 bases in between. CDR3 size: 14 residues. Patients from Seattle were sampled longitudinally, starting during active infection. These data are taken from a study of blood T cell repertoires in COVID-19. About the research overall: Researchers got acute and convalescent COVID-19 samples from the United States, Italy and Spain. Nucleic acid was either cDNA or gDNA, and it came from T cells, B-cell-depleted T cells, or PBMCs.

In the original processing: Amplified reference gene primers provided the basis for estimating nucleated cell counts. TCRdb's copy holds only in-frame clones and misses some; the assay was immunoSEQ multiplex PCR. D and trimming come from the DNA, and the V and J calls and clone size come from that table. The data contain 250,000 to 400,000 clones, approximately 87% of them singletons. The chain is built from TRBV11-2 and TRBJ1-4, with D unresolved. The source is a woman aged 30 to 39 with COVID-19, enrolled during active disease. Sequencing was done on a sample of peripheral blood. The CDR3 DNA reads TGTGCCAGCAGCTTAGGGCCAGTTAATGAAAAACTGTTTTTT. Translated: CASSLGPVNEKLFF.